These 8 T cell receptor beta chains originate from one sample sequenced in a study of blood T cell repertoires in COVID-19. This table comes from immunoSEQ multiplex PCR, and its TCRdb copy is limited to in-frame clones, with some not included. The data contain fewer than 450,000 clones, roughly 87% of them singletons. The specimen sequenced was PBMCs or T cells enriched from blood (not recorded which). Receptors originate from a woman between 40 and 55 years old with acute COVID-19.

The CDR3 DNA reads as TGTGCCAGCAGCTTGACATATGGCTACACCTTC. It specifies CASSLTYGYTF. The chain joins TRBV13 to TRBJ1-2, with D uncertain. CDR3 length: 11 residues. The V gene's germline CDR1 is PRHDT and CDR2 FYEKMQ (reference sequence). V dropped 3 bases and J dropped 5 bases, with 4 bases sitting between them.

The chain employs TRBV7-9 and TRBJ2-5; 10 positions agree with TRBD2. The V gene's germline CDR1 is SEHNR and CDR2 FQNEAQ (reference sequence). The CDR3 contains 16 residues. Trimming removed 4 bases from V and 5 bases from J; junction bases left unmatched: 10. In nucleotides, the CDR3 is TGTGCCAGCAGCTCCGACGCTAGCGGGGGTGGGGAGACCCAGTACTTC. Translated: CASSSDASGGGETQYF.

V gene TRBV7-6 combines with J gene TRBJ2-5; 9 bases match TRBD2. V dropped 3 bases and J dropped 4; count of bases not matched to a gene: 12. Germline-derived CDR1 and CDR2 are SGHVS and FNYEAQ. This CDR3 region has 17 residues. The CDR3 bases are TGTGCCAGCAGCTTGATGGGCGGCGGGGGGGTAGGAGAGACCCAGTACTTC. Translating it yields CASSLMGGGGVGETQYF.

The chain is built from TRBV6-6 and TRBJ2-7; D perhaps matches TRBD1 (5 bases). Trimming removed 7 bases at V and 1 base at J, with 14 bases between. Germline CDR1 and CDR2: MNHNY and SVGAGI (reference sequence). The CDR3 runs 14 residues. The CDR3 reads CASKPVGPSYEQYF. For the CDR3, the DNA is TGTGCCAGCAAACCGGTGGGGCCTTCCTACGAGCAGTACTTC.

The rearrangement uses TRBV30 and TRBJ1-5; 10 nucleotides line up with TRBD1. V was clipped by 3 bases and J by 0 bases; unmatched bases: 11. The CDR3 has 18 residues. Germline values: CDR1 GTSNPN, CDR2 SVGIG (reference sequence). CDR3 bases: TGTGCCTGGAGCGACGGACAGGGGGACCCGTATAGCAATCAGCCCCAGCATTTT. Protein: CAWSDGQGDPYSNQPQHF.

The chain recombines TRBV15 with TRBJ1-2; 8 positions agree with TRBD1. CDR1 LNHNV and CDR2 YYDKDF come from the germline V gene (reference sequence). The CDR3 is 13 residues long. V shed 5 bases, J shed 8 bases, and the junction held 7 bases outside the gene matches. CDR3 bases: TGTGCCACCAGCTGGGACAGGCGAAGGGGCTACACCTTC. As protein: CATSWDRRRGYTF.

The rearrangement uses TRBV5-4 and TRBJ1-2, with 9 positions matching TRBD1. Germline V gene data show CDR1 as SGHNT and CDR2 as YYREEE (reference sequence). CDR3 length equals 16 residues. Germline trimming cut 4 bases from V and 2 bases from J; bases unmatched to any gene: 9. DNA for the CDR3: TGTGCCAGCAGCCGGACAGGGGATTTCTCCAACTATGGCTACACCTTC. Its translation: CASSRTGDFSNYGYTF.

This chain joins TRBV10-3 and TRBJ1-2; tentatively, D is TRBD1 (5 bases). Germline V gene data show CDR1 as ENHRY and CDR2 as SYGVKD. The CDR3 consists of 15 residues. Deletions cut 0 bases from V and 4 bases from J, with 12 bases between. CDR3 bases: TGTGCCATCAGTGAGTCGGGCAGGGATTCCTATGGCTACACCTTC. Amino acids: CAISESGRDSYGYTF.